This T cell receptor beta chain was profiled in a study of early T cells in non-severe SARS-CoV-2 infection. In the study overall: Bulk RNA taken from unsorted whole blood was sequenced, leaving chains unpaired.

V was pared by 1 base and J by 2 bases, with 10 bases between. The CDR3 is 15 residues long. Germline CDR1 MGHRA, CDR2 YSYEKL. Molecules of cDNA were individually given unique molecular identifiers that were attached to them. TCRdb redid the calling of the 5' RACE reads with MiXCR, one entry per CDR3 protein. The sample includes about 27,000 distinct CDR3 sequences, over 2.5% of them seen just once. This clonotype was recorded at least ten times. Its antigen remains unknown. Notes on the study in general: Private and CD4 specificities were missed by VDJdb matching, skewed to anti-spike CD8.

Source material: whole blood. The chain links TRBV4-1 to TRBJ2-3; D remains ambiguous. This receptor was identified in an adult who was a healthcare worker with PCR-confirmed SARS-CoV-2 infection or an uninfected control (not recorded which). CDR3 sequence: CASSQARSDTDTQYF. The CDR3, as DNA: TGCGCCAGCAGCCAAGCTAGGTCAGACACAGATACGCAGTATTTT.